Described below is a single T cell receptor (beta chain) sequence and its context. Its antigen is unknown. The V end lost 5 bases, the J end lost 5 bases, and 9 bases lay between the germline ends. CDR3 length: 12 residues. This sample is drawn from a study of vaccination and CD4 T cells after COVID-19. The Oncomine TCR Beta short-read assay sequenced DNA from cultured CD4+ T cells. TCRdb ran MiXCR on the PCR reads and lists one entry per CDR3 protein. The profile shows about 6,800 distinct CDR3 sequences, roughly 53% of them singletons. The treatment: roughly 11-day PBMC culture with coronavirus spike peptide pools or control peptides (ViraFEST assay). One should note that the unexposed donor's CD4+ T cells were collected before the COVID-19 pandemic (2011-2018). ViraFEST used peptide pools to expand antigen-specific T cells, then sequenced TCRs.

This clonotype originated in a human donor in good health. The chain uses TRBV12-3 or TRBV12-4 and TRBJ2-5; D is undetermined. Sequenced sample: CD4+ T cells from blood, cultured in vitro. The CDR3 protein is CASSPLMETQYF. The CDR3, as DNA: TGTGCCAGCAGTCCGCTAATGGAGACCCAGTACTTC.